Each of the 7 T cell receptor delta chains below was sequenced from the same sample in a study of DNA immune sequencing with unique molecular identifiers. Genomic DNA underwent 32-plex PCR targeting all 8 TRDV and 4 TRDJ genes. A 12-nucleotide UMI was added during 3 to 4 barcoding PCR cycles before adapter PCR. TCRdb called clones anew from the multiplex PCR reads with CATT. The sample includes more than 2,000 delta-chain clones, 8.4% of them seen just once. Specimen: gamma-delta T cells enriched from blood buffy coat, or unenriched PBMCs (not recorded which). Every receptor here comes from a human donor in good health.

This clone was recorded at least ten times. CDR3 DNA sequence: TGTGCCTGTGACACCGTGGGGGGATTTGCCGATAAACTCATCTTT. This encodes CACDTVGGFADKLIF. The J gene is TRDJ1, the V gene TRDV2, with TRDD3 matching over 7 bases. V lost 0 bases and J lost 3; bases outside the gene matches: 6. Germline CDR1 is GEAIGNYY and CDR2 is EKD. The CDR3 spans 15 residues.

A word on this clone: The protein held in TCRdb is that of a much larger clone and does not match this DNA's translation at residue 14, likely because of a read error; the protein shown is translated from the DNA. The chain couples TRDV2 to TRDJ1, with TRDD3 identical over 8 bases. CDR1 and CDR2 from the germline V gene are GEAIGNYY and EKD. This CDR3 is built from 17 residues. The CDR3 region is CACDSLPYGDTTDILIF. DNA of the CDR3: TGTGCCTGTGACTCACTTCCCTACGGGGATACCACCGATATACTCATCTTT.

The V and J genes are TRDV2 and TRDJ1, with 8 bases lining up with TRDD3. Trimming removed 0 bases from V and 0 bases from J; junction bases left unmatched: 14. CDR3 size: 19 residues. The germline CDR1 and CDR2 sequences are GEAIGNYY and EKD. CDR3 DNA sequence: TGTGCCTGTGACACCGTGGGACTGGGGGGGGAACCGTACACCGATAAACTCATCTTT. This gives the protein CACDTVGLGGEPYTDKLIF.

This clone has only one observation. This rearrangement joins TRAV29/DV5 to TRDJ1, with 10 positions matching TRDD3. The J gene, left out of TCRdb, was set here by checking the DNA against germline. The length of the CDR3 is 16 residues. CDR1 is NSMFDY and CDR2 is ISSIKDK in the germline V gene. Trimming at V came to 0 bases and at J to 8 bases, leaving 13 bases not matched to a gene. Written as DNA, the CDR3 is TGTGCAGCAAGCGGAAGTCCCTTACTGGGGGATGGAAAACTCATCTTT. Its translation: CAASGSPLLGDGKLIF.

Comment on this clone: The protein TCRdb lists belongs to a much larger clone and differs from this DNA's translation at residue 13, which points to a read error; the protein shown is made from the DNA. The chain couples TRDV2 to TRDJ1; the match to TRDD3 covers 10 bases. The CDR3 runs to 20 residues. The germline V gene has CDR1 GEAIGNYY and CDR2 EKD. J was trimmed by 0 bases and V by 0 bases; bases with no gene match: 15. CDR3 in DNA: TGTGCCTGTGACACCGTCCGGGGGATACGCGAAAACAAGTACACCGATAAACTCATCTTT. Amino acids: CACDTVRGIRENKYTDKLIF.

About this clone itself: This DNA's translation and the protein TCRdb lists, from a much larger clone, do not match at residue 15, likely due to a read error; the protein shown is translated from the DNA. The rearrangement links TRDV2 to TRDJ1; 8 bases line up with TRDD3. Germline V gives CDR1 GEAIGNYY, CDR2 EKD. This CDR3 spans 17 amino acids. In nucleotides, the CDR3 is TGTGCCTGTGACTCACTTCCCTACGGGGATACCACCGATAAACACATCTTT. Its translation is CACDSLPYGDTTDKHIF.

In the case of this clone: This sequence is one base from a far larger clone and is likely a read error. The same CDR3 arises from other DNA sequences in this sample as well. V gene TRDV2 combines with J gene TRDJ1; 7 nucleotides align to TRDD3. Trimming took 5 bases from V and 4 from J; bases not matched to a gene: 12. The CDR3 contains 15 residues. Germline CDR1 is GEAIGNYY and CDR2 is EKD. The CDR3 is CACAQLGDRDDKLIF. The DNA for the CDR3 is TGTGCCTGTGCCCAACTTGGGGATAGGGACGATAAACTCATCTTT.